The 19 T cell receptor beta chains below all came from one sample that was sequenced in a study of molecular identifiers for immune sequencing clone quantification. Via MiXCR, TCRdb re-called the PCR reads, giving one row per CDR3 protein. The sample carries more than 450,000 distinct CDR3 sequences, 20% to 25% recorded once. The material sequenced was naive CD8+ T cells from blood, with Jurkat cell RNA spiked in. Subset reported: FACS-sorted CD8+CD4-CCR7+CD45RA+ naive T cells. The source of these receptors is a human donor in good health. Some libraries in this study had Jurkat cell RNA spiked in.

This chain uses TRBV21-1 with TRBJ2-2. TRBV21-1 is noted as a pseudogene. The CDR3 has 15 residues. Written as DNA, the CDR3 is TGTGCCAGCAGCCAAGCGGTGTCGAACACCGGGGAGCTGTTTTTT. It encodes CASSQAVSNTGELFF.

V and J are TRBV6-5 and TRBJ1-5; D gene ambiguous. The germline gives CDR1 MNHEY, CDR2 SVGAGI. The CDR3 is made up of 15 amino acids. Trimming took 0 bases from V and 2 from J, leaving 8 bases between them. The CDR3: CASSYSLSGNQPQHF. CDR3 nucleotides: TGTGCCAGCAGTTACTCCCTCTCGGGCAATCAGCCCCAGCATTTT.

In this sample, this clonotype turned up many times. The CDR3 ends on some other residue instead of the conserved phenylalanine or tryptophan, so this is likely a read error. V and J are TRBV15 and TRBJ1-5; D unclear. Germline lookup yields CDR1 LNHNV and CDR2 YYDKDF (reference sequence). Trimming took off 0 bases at V and 10 bases at J, with 13 bases between the two ends. The CDR3 covers 14 residues. This CDR3 reads CATSRERWRSPQHS. The DNA for the CDR3 is TGTGCCACCAGCAGAGAGAGGTGGCGGTCACCCCAGCATTCT.

This clonotype was detected ten times or more. This sequence joins TRBV10-3 and TRBJ2-3; no clear D gene. V was shortened by 0 bases and J by 2 bases, with 9 bases between the two germline ends. CDR1 and CDR2 (germline): ENHRY, SYGVKD. CDR3 length equals 15 residues. CDR3 loop: CAISESWQDTDTQYF. In nucleotides, the CDR3 is TGTGCCATCAGTGAGTCGTGGCAGGACACAGATACGCAGTATTTT.

The V call is TRBV13, the J call TRBJ2-5; 9 bases fit TRBD2. V gave up 5 bases and J gave up 4 bases; unmatched junction bases: 8. Germline loops: CDR1 PRHDT, CDR2 FYEKMQ (reference sequence). The length of the CDR3 is 15 residues. The CDR3 region has the DNA TGTGCCAGCAGCACTCAAGGACTAGCGAGAGAGACCCAGTACTTC. It specifies CASSTQGLARETQYF.

With regard to this clonotype: A read error is likely, as this CDR3 ends without the conserved phenylalanine or tryptophan. The chain's CDR3 is CASMLGETEAFL. As DNA, the CDR3 is TGTGCCAGCATGCTGGGGGAAACTGAAGCTTTCCTT. This chain links TRBV7-9 with TRBJ1-1; D is possibly TRBD1 (5 bases). The CDR3 has 12 amino acids. Germline V lookup: CDR1 SEHNR, CDR2 FQNEAQ (reference sequence). V was cut by 7 bases and J by 5 bases, with 11 bases left in between.

This clonotype has just a few counts. The chain recombines TRBV20-1 with TRBJ2-7; unclear D gene. Germline CDR1 and CDR2: DFQATT and SNEGSKA (reference sequence). V lost 0 bases and J 0 bases, leaving 12 bases between the germline ends. The CDR3 totals 15 residues. The CDR3 DNA reads TGCAGTGCTAGAGATTCGTGGGAACTCTCCTACGAGCAGTACTTC. The encoded protein is CSARDSWELSYEQYF.

V and J are TRBV7-9 and TRBJ2-7; D unclear. Per the germline V gene, CDR1 is SEHNR and CDR2 is FQNEAQ (reference sequence). Trimming cost V 1 base and J 3 bases, with 10 bases left between them. The CDR3 totals 14 residues. The CDR3 sequence is CASSLEVRIYEQYF. In nucleotides, the CDR3 is TGTGCCAGCAGCTTAGAAGTCAGGATCTACGAGCAGTACTTC.

In this sample, this clonotype turned up a few times. This chain joins TRBV11-2 and TRBJ2-3; D perhaps matches TRBD2 (6 bases). Germline V gene sequence: CDR1 SGHAT, CDR2 FQNNGV. V was pared by 1 base and J by 6 bases, with 14 bases between. This CDR3 is 15 amino acids long. The CDR3 loop is CASSLVATAGDTQYF. CDR3 sequence (DNA): TGTGCCAGCAGCTTAGTGGCGACCGCGGGGGATACGCAGTATTTT.

This clonotype was seen just once. This clone may be a read error of a much larger clone one base away. V usage is TRBV5-5 and J usage is TRBJ2-3; TRBD2 aligns across 9 bases. Germline CDR1 and CDR2: SGHKS and YYEKEE (reference sequence). V was pared by 4 bases and J by 4 bases, with 10 bases of the junction left unmatched. This CDR3 contains 16 residues. CDR3 coding DNA: TGTGCCAGCAGCCTTGCTCTGGGCGGGAGGGCAGATACGCAGTATTTT. Protein: CASSLALGGRADTQYF.

The V call is TRBV4-1, the J call TRBJ1-6, with D uncertain. This CDR3 is built from 16 residues. Trimming cost V 1 base and J 7 bases, with 14 bases left between them. Germline CDR1 MGHRA, CDR2 YSYEKL. The CDR3 DNA is TGCGCCAGCAGCCAAGTACTTCTCGCTTTGAATTCACCCCTCCACTTT. Translated, it gives CASSQVLLALNSPLHF.

This clonotype was seen at least ten times. The V and J genes are TRBV20-1 and TRBJ2-2; D is ambiguous. The length of the CDR3 is 13 residues. The V end lost 3 bases, the J end lost 3 bases, and 8 bases lay between the germline ends. Looked up from germline, CDR1 is DFQATT and CDR2 is SNEGSKA (reference sequence). CDR3 nucleotides: TGCAGTGCTAGTAACCCGGACACCGGGGAGCTGTTTTTT. Translation: CSASNPDTGELFF.

The chain joins TRBV24-1 to TRBJ2-1, with a weak D call TRBD2 (6 bases). Germline V lookup: CDR1 KGHDR, CDR2 SFDVKD. The CDR3 is made up of 13 amino acids. With 12 bases removed from V and 6 bases from J, the gap between germline ends came to 17 bases. The CDR3 here is CAAGTPNPNEQFF. CDR3 DNA: TGTGCCGCCGGGACTCCGAATCCCAATGAGCAGTTCTTC.

This clonotype was picked up a small number of times. The J gene is TRBJ2-1, the V gene TRBV29-1; the match to TRBD2 covers 7 bases. V was pared by 4 bases and J by 2 bases, with 17 bases of the junction left unmatched. The CDR3 is made up of 18 amino acids. CDR1 and CDR2 (germline): SQVTM, ANQGSEA. The CDR3 bases are TGCAGCGTTGGGGGTAGTCGGGAGGAACCCCAAACCTACAATGAGCAGTTCTTC. Translating it yields CSVGGSREEPQTYNEQFF.

This clonotype was picked up a small number of times. In DNA form, the CDR3 reads TGCGCCAGCAGCCAAGCAGGACAGGCTACCACTGAAGCTTTCTTT. Translation: CASSQAGQATTEAFF. J is TRBJ1-1 and V is TRBV4-1; 7 positions match TRBD1. CDR1 and CDR2 from the germline V gene are MGHRA and YSYEKL. V dropped 1 base and J dropped 4; count of bases not matched to a gene: 6. The CDR3 has 15 residues.

Notes on this clonotype: A read error may explain this, as a much larger clone is one base away. V is TRBV29-1 and J is TRBJ2-1; TRBD2 might be the D (7 bases). Germline V gene lookup returns CDR1 SQVTM and CDR2 ANQGSEA. This CDR3 contains 14 residues. Between the trimmed V and J ends, which lost 3 bases and 8 bases, there was a span of 17 bases. The CDR3 protein is CSVEFRGGGDEQFF. In DNA form, the CDR3 reads TGCAGCGTTGAGTTCAGGGGAGGGGGGGATGAGCAGTTCTTC.

Worth noting for this clonotype: A much more abundant neighbour one base away suggests this may be a read error. The chain uses TRBV29-1 and TRBJ2-3; unclear D gene. From germline, CDR1 is SQVTM and CDR2 ANQGSEA. There are 14 residues in the CDR3. CDR3 loop: CGVENDASTDTQYF. CDR3 bases: TGCGGCGTTGAAAATGACGCTAGCACAGATACGCAGTATTTT.

This chain links TRBV5-1 with TRBJ1-1; no firm D call. The V end was cut by 0 bases, the J end by 0 bases, with 9 bases between. Germline values: CDR1 SGHRS, CDR2 YFSETQ. CDR3 size: 15 residues. For the CDR3, the DNA is TGCGCCAGCAGCTTGGAGGTGGCCTTGAACACTGAAGCTTTCTTT. The encoded protein is CASSLEVALNTEAFF.

Only a few counts were recorded for this clonotype. This CDR3 reads CASSQGSGEYQETQYF. The CDR3 region has the DNA TGTGCCAGCAGCCAAGGGTCGGGGGAGTACCAAGAGACCCAGTACTTC. The chain has TRBV3-1 and TRBJ2-5, with D possibly TRBD2 on 6 matching bases. The ends were cut back, 1 base at V and 0 bases at J, with 12 bases in the middle. Germline V gene lookup returns CDR1 LGHDT and CDR2 YNNKEL (reference sequence). CDR3 length equals 16 residues.